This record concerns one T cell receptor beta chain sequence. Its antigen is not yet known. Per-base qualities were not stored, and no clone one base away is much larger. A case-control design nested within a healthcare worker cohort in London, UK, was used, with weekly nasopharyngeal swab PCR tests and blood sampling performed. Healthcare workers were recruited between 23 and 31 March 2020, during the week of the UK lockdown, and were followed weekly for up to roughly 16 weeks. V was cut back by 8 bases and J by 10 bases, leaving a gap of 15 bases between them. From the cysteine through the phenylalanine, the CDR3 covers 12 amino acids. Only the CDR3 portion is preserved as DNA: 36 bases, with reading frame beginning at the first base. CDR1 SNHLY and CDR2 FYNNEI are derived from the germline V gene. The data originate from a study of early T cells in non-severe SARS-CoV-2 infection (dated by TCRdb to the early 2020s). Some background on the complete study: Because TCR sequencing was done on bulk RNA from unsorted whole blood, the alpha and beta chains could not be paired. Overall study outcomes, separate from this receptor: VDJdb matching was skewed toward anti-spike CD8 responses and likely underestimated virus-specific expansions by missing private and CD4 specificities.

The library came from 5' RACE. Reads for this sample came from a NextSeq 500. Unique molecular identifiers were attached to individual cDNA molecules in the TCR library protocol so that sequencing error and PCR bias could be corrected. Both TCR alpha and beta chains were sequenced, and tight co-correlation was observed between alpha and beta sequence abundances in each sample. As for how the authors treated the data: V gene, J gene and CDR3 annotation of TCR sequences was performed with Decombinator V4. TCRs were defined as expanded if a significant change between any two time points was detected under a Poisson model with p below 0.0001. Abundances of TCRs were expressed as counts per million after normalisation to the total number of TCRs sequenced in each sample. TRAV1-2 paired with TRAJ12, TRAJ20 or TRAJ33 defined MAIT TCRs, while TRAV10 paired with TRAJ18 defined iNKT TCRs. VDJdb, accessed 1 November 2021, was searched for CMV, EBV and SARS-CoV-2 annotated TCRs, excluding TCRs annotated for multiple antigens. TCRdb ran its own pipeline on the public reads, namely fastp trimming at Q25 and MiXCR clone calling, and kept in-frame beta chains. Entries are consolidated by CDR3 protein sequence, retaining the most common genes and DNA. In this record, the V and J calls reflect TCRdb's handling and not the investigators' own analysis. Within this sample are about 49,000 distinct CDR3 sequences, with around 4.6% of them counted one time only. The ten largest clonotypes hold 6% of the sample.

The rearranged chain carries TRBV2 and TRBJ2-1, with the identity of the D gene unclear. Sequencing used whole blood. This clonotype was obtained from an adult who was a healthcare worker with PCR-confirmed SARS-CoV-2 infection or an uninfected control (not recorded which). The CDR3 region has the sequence CASSGPVREQFF. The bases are TGTGCCAGCTCGGGCCCGGTAAGAGAGCAGTTCTTC.